This is a list of T cell receptor beta chains from one sample in a study of beta chain features in type 1 diabetes. TCRdb keeps only in-frame clones here, not all; method: immunoSEQ multiplex PCR. The sample lists a few hundred thousand clones, about 15% occurring once. Sequencing was carried out using naive CD4+ T cells from blood. The source of these receptors is a man aged 25-40 years with type 1 diabetes. Each CDR3 is given with its conserved first and last residue. D genes are given only for firm matches. Rows give clone size only sometimes, using once, few, many, or a class for an expanded clone.

V	J	size	D	DNA	CDR3
TRBV6-6	TRBJ2-7	few	TRBD1	TGTGCCAGCAGCCTCGGACAGGTTGGCTCCTACGAGCAGTACTTC	CASSLGQVGSYEQYF
TRBV6-6	TRBJ2-2	few	TRBD2	TGTGCCAGCAGTTACTCGGGGTGGGAGGGCACCGGGGAGCTGTTTTTT	CASSYSGWEGTGELFF
TRBV6-1	TRBJ2-6	.	TRBD1	TGTGCCAGCAGCCAATCGACAGGGCGGGCCAACGTCCTGACTTTC	CASSQSTGRANVLTF
TRBV27	TRBJ1-2	.	.	TGTGCCAGCAGTGACCCTGGGCAGGGCTATCGCTACACCTTC	CASSDPGQGYRYTF
TRBV5-1	TRBJ2-1	.	TRBD2	TGCGCCAGCAGCTCGGGGGGGGCCTACAATGAGCAGTTCTTC	CASSSGGAYNEQFF
TRBV30	TRBJ2-6	.	.	TGTGCCTGGACGGGGGATAGAGGAGGGGCCAACGTCCTGACTTTC	CAWTGDRGGANVLTF
TRBV7-9	TRBJ1-1	.	.	TGTGCCAGCAGCTTAGCGCAGTGGAACACTGAAGCTTTCTTT	CASSLAQWNTEAFF
TRBV4-1	TRBJ1-1	few	.	TGCGCCAGCAGCCAAGAGGACACGGTGGTGGCCACTGAAGCTTTCTTT	CASSQEDTVVATEAFF
TRBV5-1	TRBJ2-1	few	.	TGCGCCAGCAGCTTGCTGAATGAGCAGTTCTTC	CASSLLNEQFF
TRBV28	TRBJ2-5	.	TRBD2	TGTGCCAGCAGTTTAATTTGGGGGGGTCGAGAGACCCAGTACTTC	CASSLIWGGRETQYF
TRBV21-1	TRBJ1-1	.	.	TGTGCCAGCAGCAACGGGGGGACAGGGAGAACTGAAGCTTTCTTT	CASSNGGTGRTEAFF
TRBV6-6	TRBJ2-7	few	TRBD1	TGTGTCACCACCGGGACAGTTTACGAGCAGTACTTC	CVTTGTVYEQYF